These T cell receptor beta chains were read from a single sample in a study of CD8+CD57+ T cells in acquired aplastic anemia. TCRdb reprocessed the reads with MiXCR, giving one entry per CDR3 protein. In the table there are approximately 170,000 distinct CDR3 sequences, around 60% of which are singletons. Material: sorted CD4+, CD8+, or CD8+CD57+ T cells (not recorded which) from PBMCs. The receptor set was obtained from a human donor in good health. Both conserved end residues are part of each CDR3. The order of the fields is V gene, clone size, D gene, J gene, CDR3 length, CDR3 DNA, CDR3 protein. The D gene is left open where the match is weak. Clone size is stated in some rows and not others, as once, few, many or a class when expanded.

>TRBV7-8|NA|NA|TRBJ1-3|16
TGTGCCAGCAGGCTAGATGACAGACGCTCTGGAAACACCATATATTTT
CASRLDDRRSGNTIYF
>TRBV5-1|NA|NA|TRBJ2-1|15
TGCGCCAGCAGCTTCTCCCAAGCTGGCTACAATGAGCAGTTCTTC
CASSFSQAGYNEQFF
>TRBV20-1|many|NA|TRBJ2-7|14
TGCAGTGCTAGTCAGGAAACGTTTGCCGACGAGCAGTACTTC
CSASQETFADEQYF
>TRBV6-1|NA|NA|TRBJ1-1|16
TGTGCCAGCAGGGGACTAGCGGGAGGGGAAAACACTGAAGCTTTCTTT
CASRGLAGGENTEAFF
>TRBV7-9|NA|NA|TRBJ2-7|13
TGTGCCAGCAGCTTATCGTTTCGCTACGAGCAGTACTTC
CASSLSFRYEQYF
>TRBV4-2|few|TRBD2|TRBJ2-2|16
TGTGCCAGCAGCCAAGGGACTAGCTACCTCACCGGGGAGCTGTTTTTT
CASSQGTSYLTGELFF
>TRBV12-3/TRBV12-4|NA|TRBD2|TRBJ2-1|18
TGTGCCAGCAGTGGAACTAGCGGGGGGCCAAGCTCCTACAATGAGCGGTTCTTC
CASSGTSGGPSSYNERFF
>TRBV20-1|NA|NA|TRBJ2-3|13
TGCAGTGCTCCGGCGACGAACACAGATACGCAGTATTTT
CSAPATNTDTQYF
>TRBV20-1|once|NA|TRBJ2-3|15
TGCAGTGCTAGACTTGGGACGGCTAGCACAGATACGCAGTATTTT
CSARLGTASTDTQYF
>TRBV9|NA|TRBD2|TRBJ2-7|14
TGTGCCAGCAGTGCGGGAGTTCTTTCCTACGAGCAGTACTTC
CASSAGVLSYEQYF
>TRBV20-1|NA|NA|TRBJ1-6|19
TGCAGTGCCACAAACCCCCTTGACACATCAACAACTTATAATTCACCCCTCCACTTT
CSATNPLDTSTTYNSPLHF
>TRBV2|NA|NA|TRBJ2-5|13
TGTGCCAGCAGTGATCGGCCAAAGGAGACCCAGTACTTC
CASSDRPKETQYF
>TRBV20-1|NA|NA|TRBJ1-1|13
TGCAGTGCTCCCGAGTCGGGTCTCCCTGAAGCTTTCTTT
CSAPESGLPEAFF
>TRBV12-3/TRBV12-4|NA|NA|TRBJ2-3|15
TGTGCCAGCAGTTTATTAGCGACTAGCACAGATACGCAGTATTTT
CASSLLATSTDTQYF
>TRBV19|NA|NA|TRBJ2-7|14
TGTACCAGTAGTATTGACCAGGCCGGGTACGAGCAGTACTTC
CTSSIDQAGYEQYF
>TRBV7-3|many|NA|TRBJ2-1|13
TGTGCCAGCAGCTGGGACACCTACAATGAGCAGTTCTTC
CASSWDTYNEQFF
>TRBV12-3/TRBV12-4|NA|NA|TRBJ1-6|15
TGTGCCAGCAGGTCCGACACAGCGGGCAATTCACCCCTCCACTTT
CASRSDTAGNSPLHF
>TRBV20-1|NA|TRBD2|TRBJ2-7|15
TGCAGTGCTAGAAAGAGGACTAGCGGGAGCTACGAGCAGTACTTC
CSARKRTSGSYEQYF
>TRBV7-9|NA|NA|TRBJ1-1|15
TGTGCCAGCAGCTTTCACTCAGGATTGAACGCTGAAGCTTTCTTT
CASSFHSGLNAEAFF
>TRBV15|NA|TRBD2|TRBJ2-7|14
TGTGCCACCAGATCGACTAGCGGATCCTACGAGCAGTACTTC
CATRSTSGSYEQYF
>TRBV4-1|many|TRBD1|TRBJ2-7|15
TGCGCCAGCAGCCAAGACGGACAGGGATCGTCCGAGCAGTACTTC
CASSQDGQGSSEQYF
>TRBV19|few|TRBD2|TRBJ2-7|14
TGTGCCAGTAGTGTGCTAGCGGAATCCTACGAGCAGTACTTC
CASSVLAESYEQYF
>TRBV2|NA|NA|TRBJ1-2|14
TGTGCCAGCAGTGCAGGAGGGGTCGTGGATGGCTACACCTTC
CASSAGGVVDGYTF
>TRBV10-3|NA|NA|TRBJ1-1|13
TGTGCCATCAGTGAGAGACAGGACACTGAAGCTTTCTTT
CAISERQDTEAFF
>TRBV13|NA|TRBD1|TRBJ2-7|14
TGTGCCAGCAGCGGAGGGGACAGGGCCTACGAGCAGTACTTC
CASSGGDRAYEQYF
>TRBV5-5|once|NA|TRBJ1-2|15
TGTGCCAGCAGCCAAGACACCATTCAGGTCTATGGCTACACCTTC
CASSQDTIQVYGYTF
>TRBV9|once|NA|TRBJ2-3|15
TGTGCCAGCAGCCCGAGACAGGGAGGGGGAGATACGCAGTATTTT
CASSPRQGGGDTQYF
>TRBV19|NA|TRBD1|TRBJ2-1|17
TGTGCCAGTAGTATAGGCTGGACAGGGGGTTATGATACTGAGCAGTTCTTC
CASSIGWTGGYDTEQFF
>TRBV29-1|NA|NA|TRBJ1-1|10
TGCAGCGTTGAGTTTTTGGACGGTTTCTTT
CSVEFLDGFF
>TRBV12-3/TRBV12-4|NA|NA|TRBJ1-6|17
TGTGCCAGCAGCCCCACACAGGTGGGGTCCTATAATTCACCCCTCCACTTT
CASSPTQVGSYNSPLHF
>TRBV10-2|NA|TRBD1|TRBJ1-6|14
TGCGCCAGCAGTGAGTCGGGACAGGGGGCTAACCTCCACTTT
CASSESGQGANLHF
>TRBV29-1|NA|NA|TRBJ1-2|14
TGCAGCGCCAAGACAGGACAAACCTCCTATGGCTATACCTTC
CSAKTGQTSYGYTF
>TRBV7-2|NA|NA|TRBJ1-3|15
TGTGCCAGCAGCTTAGGGAAAGGGACTGGAAACACCATATATTTT
CASSLGKGTGNTIYF
>TRBV7-3|many|NA|TRBJ2-2|12
TGTGCCAGCAGCTTAAATGGCGGGGAGCTGTTTTTT
CASSLNGGELFF
>TRBV9|NA|NA|TRBJ1-1|15
TGTGCCAGCAGCGCCTGGACGGATCTGAACACTGAAGCTTTCTTT
CASSAWTDLNTEAFF
>TRBV7-8|many|TRBD2|TRBJ2-5|13
TGTGCCAGCAGCTATAGCGGGCCAGAGACCCAGTACTTC
CASSYSGPETQYF